This entry describes one T cell receptor (beta chain). What was sequenced were expressed TCRB transcripts, since all of the isolated RNA had been reverse transcribed. Libraries were prepared by immunoSEQ multiplex PCR; TCRdb keeps only in-frame clonotypes and omits some of them. The data contain 200,000 to 250,000 clones, about 10% of them singletons. The source of the sample is a study of beta chain features in type 1 diabetes. CDR1 is SGDLS and CDR2 is YYNGEE in the germline V gene. The V end was cut by 4 bases, the J end by 0 bases, with 5 bases between. This CDR3 has 13 amino acids. The sample taken for sequencing was naive CD4+ T cells from blood. This chain links TRBV9 with TRBJ2-1; D is unclear. This clonotype was obtained from a woman aged 18-30 years in good health. The CDR3: CASSPRSYNEQFF. In DNA, the CDR3 is TGTGCCAGCAGCCCCCGCTCCTACAATGAGCAGTTCTTC.